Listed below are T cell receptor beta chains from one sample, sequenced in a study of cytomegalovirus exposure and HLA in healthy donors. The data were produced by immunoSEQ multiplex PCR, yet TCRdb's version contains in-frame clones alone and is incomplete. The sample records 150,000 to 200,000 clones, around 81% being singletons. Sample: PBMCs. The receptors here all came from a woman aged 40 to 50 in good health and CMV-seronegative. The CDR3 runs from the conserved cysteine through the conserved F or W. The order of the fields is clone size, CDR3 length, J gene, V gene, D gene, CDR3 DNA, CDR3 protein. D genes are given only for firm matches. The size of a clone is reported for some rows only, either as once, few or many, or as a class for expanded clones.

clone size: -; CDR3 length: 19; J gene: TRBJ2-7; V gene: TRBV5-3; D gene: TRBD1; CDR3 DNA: TGTGCCAGAAGCTTGGACCCCCGAACAACAGGGGGCGAATTCAGCGAGCAGTACTTC; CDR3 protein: CARSLDPRTTGGEFSEQYF
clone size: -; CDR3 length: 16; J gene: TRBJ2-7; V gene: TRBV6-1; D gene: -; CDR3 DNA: TGTGCCAGCAGTGACCCCAGACTAGTAAGGGGTTACGAGCAGTACTTC; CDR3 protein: CASSDPRLVRGYEQYF
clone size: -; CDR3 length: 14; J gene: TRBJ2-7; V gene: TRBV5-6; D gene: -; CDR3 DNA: TGTGCCAGCAGCTTGGTTAGCCGGGACTACGAGCAGTACTTC; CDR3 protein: CASSLVSRDYEQYF
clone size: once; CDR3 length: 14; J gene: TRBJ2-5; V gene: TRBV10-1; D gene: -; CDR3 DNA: TGCGCCAGGGATAGTGAGACAACCTTCAGGGCCCAGTACTTC; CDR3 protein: CARDSETTFRAQYF
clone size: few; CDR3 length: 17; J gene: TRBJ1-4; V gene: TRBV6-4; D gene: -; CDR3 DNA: TGTGCCAGCAGTCCCCCCCGGGACACGTACCGTTATGAAAAACTGTTTTTT; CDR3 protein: CASSPPRDTYRYEKLFF
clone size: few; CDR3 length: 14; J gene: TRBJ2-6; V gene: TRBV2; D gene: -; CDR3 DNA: TGTGCCAGCAATCCGGAGGCTGGGGCCAACGTCCTGACTTTC; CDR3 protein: CASNPEAGANVLTF
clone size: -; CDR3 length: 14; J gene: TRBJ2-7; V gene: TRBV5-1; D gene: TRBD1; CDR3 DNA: TGCGCCAGCAGCCCGCCGGGACAGGCCTACGAGCAGTACTTC; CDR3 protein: CASSPPGQAYEQYF
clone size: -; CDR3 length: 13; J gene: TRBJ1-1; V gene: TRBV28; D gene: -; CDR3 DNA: TGTGCCAGCAGTTTTGTTGGGACATCTGAAGCTTTCTTT; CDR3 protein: CASSFVGTSEAFF
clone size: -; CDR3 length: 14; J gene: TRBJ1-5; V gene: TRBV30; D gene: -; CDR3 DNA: TGTGCCTGGAGGGACGGGAGGTATAATCAGCCCCAGCATTTT; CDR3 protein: CAWRDGRYNQPQHF
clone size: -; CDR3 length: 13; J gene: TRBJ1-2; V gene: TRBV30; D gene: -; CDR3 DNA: TGTGCCTGGAGTGTCTCAAACGGCTATGGCTACACCTTC; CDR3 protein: CAWSVSNGYGYTF
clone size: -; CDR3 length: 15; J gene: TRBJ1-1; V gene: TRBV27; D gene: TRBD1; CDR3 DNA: TGTGCCAGCAGGGACGACAGGGGCAGGATCACTGAAGCTTTCTTT; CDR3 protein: CASRDDRGRITEAFF
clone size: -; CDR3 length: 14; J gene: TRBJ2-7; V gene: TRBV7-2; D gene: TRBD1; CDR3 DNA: TGTGCCAGCAGCCAACAGGGGCAAGCCTACGAGCAGTACTTC; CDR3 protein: CASSQQGQAYEQYF
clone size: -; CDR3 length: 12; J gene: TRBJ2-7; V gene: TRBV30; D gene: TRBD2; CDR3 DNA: TGTGCCTGGAGGGCTAGCGGGACCGAGCAGTACTTC; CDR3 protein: CAWRASGTEQYF
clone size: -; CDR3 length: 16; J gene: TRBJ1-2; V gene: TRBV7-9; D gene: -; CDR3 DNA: TGTGCCAGCAGCCCGGGAGGGGACCCCCGGAACTATGGCTACACCTTC; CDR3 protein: CASSPGGDPRNYGYTF